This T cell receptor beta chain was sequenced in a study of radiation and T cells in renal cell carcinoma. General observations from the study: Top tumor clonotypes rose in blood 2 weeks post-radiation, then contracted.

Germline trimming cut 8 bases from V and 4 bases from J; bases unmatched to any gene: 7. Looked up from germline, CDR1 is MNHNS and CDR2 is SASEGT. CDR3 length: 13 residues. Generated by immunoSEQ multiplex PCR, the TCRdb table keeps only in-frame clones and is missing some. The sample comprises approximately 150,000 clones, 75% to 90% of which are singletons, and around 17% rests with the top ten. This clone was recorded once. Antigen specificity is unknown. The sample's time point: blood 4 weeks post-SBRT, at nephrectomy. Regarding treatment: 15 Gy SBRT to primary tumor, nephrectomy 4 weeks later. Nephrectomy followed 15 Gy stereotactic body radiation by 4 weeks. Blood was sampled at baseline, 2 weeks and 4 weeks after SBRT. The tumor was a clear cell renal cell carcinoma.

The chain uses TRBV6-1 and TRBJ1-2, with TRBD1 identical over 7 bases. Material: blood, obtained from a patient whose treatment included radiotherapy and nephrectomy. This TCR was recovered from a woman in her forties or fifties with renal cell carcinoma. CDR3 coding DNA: TGTGCCAGCGGGACAGCAAGAGGCTATGGCTACACCTTC. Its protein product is CASGTARGYGYTF.